A selection of T cell receptor beta chains follows, all from one sample in a study of blood T cells in healthy people across ages. MiXCR was run by TCRdb on the 5' RACE reads, yielding one entry per CDR3 protein. This table holds roughly 650,000 distinct CDR3 sequences, 32% found once. Input material: blood. Receptor source: a woman older than 75 in good health. Both conserved end residues are trimmed from each CDR3. The order of the fields is J gene, V gene, CDR3 protein.

>TRBJ1-6|TRBV5-1
ASSLSTDYNSPLH
>TRBJ2-3|TRBV11-2
ASSQTSGGFTQY
>TRBJ1-4|TRBV9
ASSVSPGHSNEKLF
>TRBJ2-1|TRBV18
ASSRTGGGDEQF
>NA|TRBV4-2
ASSQDGGETQY
>TRBJ2-7|TRBV5-1
ASSSAGGSYEQY
>TRBJ2-7|TRBV6-2/TRBV6-3
ASSYGQVLYEQY
>TRBJ2-7|TRBV6-6
ASSQGQDYEQY
>TRBJ2-5|TRBV11-2
ASSLPGSYQETQY
>TRBJ1-2|TRBV13
ASSLDRGTYGYT
>TRBJ2-1|TRBV7-9
ASSLGRTSESLLGEQF